Listed below are T cell receptor beta chains from one sample, sequenced in a study of blood T cell repertoires in COVID-19. This table comes from immunoSEQ multiplex PCR, and its TCRdb copy is limited to in-frame clones, with some not included. This table has nearly 70,000 clones, about 85% appearing once. Sequenced material: peripheral blood. These receptors all stem from a woman between 45 and 65 years old with COVID-19, enrolled during active disease. Both conserved end residues are part of each CDR3. Fields, in order: CDR3 DNA, CDR3 protein, V gene, D gene, clone size, J gene. A D gene is named only where the DNA matches it firmly. Rows may omit the clone size; those that give it use once, few, many or a size class.

CDR3 DNA: TGTGCCTGGAGTCCCACAGCCTACCAAGCTTTCTTT
CDR3 protein: CAWSPTAYQAFF
V gene: TRBV30
D gene: NA
clone size: NA
J gene: TRBJ1-1

CDR3 DNA: TGTGCCAGCAGCTCCGGACAGGAGGGGACTGAAGCTTTCTTT
CDR3 protein: CASSSGQEGTEAFF
V gene: TRBV7-2
D gene: TRBD1
clone size: few
J gene: TRBJ1-1

CDR3 DNA: TGTGCCAGCAGCGCCGGGACAGGCCTAGAGGCTAACTATGGCTACACCTTC
CDR3 protein: CASSAGTGLEANYGYTF
V gene: TRBV9
D gene: TRBD1
clone size: NA
J gene: TRBJ1-2

CDR3 DNA: TGCGCCAGCAGCCCCGGGACAGGGTCAGGGAATGAGCAGTTCTTC
CDR3 protein: CASSPGTGSGNEQFF
V gene: TRBV4-1
D gene: TRBD1
clone size: NA
J gene: TRBJ2-1

CDR3 DNA: TGTGCCAGCAGCTTGGATTGGGGGCATAAACTGTTTTTT
CDR3 protein: CASSLDWGHKLFF
V gene: TRBV7-8
D gene: NA
clone size: NA
J gene: TRBJ1-4

CDR3 DNA: TGTGCCAGCAGTTCCGGGACAGGGGTTAGGGGCAATCAGCCCCAGCATTTT
CDR3 protein: CASSSGTGVRGNQPQHF
V gene: TRBV27
D gene: TRBD1
clone size: NA
J gene: TRBJ1-5

CDR3 DNA: TGTGCCAGCAGCCCCACTAGCGAAAAGCAGTTCTTC
CDR3 protein: CASSPTSEKQFF
V gene: TRBV7-9
D gene: TRBD2
clone size: once
J gene: TRBJ2-1

CDR3 DNA: TGTGCCAGCAGCTCCTACTACGAGCAGTACTTC
CDR3 protein: CASSSYYEQYF
V gene: TRBV14
D gene: NA
clone size: once
J gene: TRBJ2-7

CDR3 DNA: TGTGCCAGCAGGAGAGACAGGGAGGAAAAACTGTTTTTT
CDR3 protein: CASRRDREEKLFF
V gene: TRBV21-1
D gene: NA
clone size: NA
J gene: TRBJ1-4

CDR3 DNA: TGTGCCTGGACTAGCGGGATTTACGAGCAGTACTTC
CDR3 protein: CAWTSGIYEQYF
V gene: TRBV30
D gene: TRBD2
clone size: few
J gene: TRBJ2-7

CDR3 DNA: TGTGCCAGCAGTAGGTACAGAGCTAACTATGGCTACACCTTC
CDR3 protein: CASSRYRANYGYTF
V gene: TRBV6-5
D gene: NA
clone size: NA
J gene: TRBJ1-2

CDR3 DNA: TGTGCTAGTGGCGCTACCACCGGGGAGCTGTTTTTT
CDR3 protein: CASGATTGELFF
V gene: TRBV12-5
D gene: NA
clone size: NA
J gene: TRBJ2-2

CDR3 DNA: TGTGCCAGCAGCGGGGGGCTAGCGAAAGGCGAGCAGTACTTC
CDR3 protein: CASSGGLAKGEQYF
V gene: TRBV28
D gene: NA
clone size: NA
J gene: TRBJ2-7

CDR3 DNA: TGTGCCAGTAGTCTAAGAGGGAGGCGCAATGAGCAGTTCTTC
CDR3 protein: CASSLRGRRNEQFF
V gene: TRBV19
D gene: NA
clone size: NA
J gene: TRBJ2-1

CDR3 DNA: TGTGCCGCCACTAGCGGGAGAACTGGGGAGCTGTTTTTT
CDR3 protein: CAATSGRTGELFF
V gene: TRBV10-3
D gene: TRBD2
clone size: NA
J gene: TRBJ2-2

CDR3 DNA: TGTGCCTGTCGAATCTTCGGGAGGAGCACCGGGGAGCTGTTTTTT
CDR3 protein: CACRIFGRSTGELFF
V gene: TRBV30
D gene: TRBD2
clone size: once
J gene: TRBJ2-2

CDR3 DNA: TGTGCCAGCAGTCCCGGGACTTACGGGGAGCTGTTTTTT
CDR3 protein: CASSPGTYGELFF
V gene: TRBV6-2/TRBV6-3
D gene: NA
clone size: few
J gene: TRBJ2-2

CDR3 DNA: TGTGCCACCAGCCCTGGACGGGGATCCTACGAGCAGTACTTC
CDR3 protein: CATSPGRGSYEQYF
V gene: TRBV15
D gene: NA
clone size: NA
J gene: TRBJ2-7

CDR3 DNA: TGTGCCAGCAGTTACTCGACTGAGCAGTACTTC
CDR3 protein: CASSYSTEQYF
V gene: TRBV6-5
D gene: NA
clone size: NA
J gene: TRBJ2-7

CDR3 DNA: TGTGCCATCGGGGCAGTCAAAATTCCCGGGGAGCTGTTTTTT
CDR3 protein: CAIGAVKIPGELFF
V gene: TRBV10-3
D gene: NA
clone size: NA
J gene: TRBJ2-2

CDR3 DNA: TGTGCCAGCAGCGCCTCGGGACTCCAGCCCTTCAATGAGCAGTTCTTC
CDR3 protein: CASSASGLQPFNEQFF
V gene: TRBV9
D gene: NA
clone size: NA
J gene: TRBJ2-1

CDR3 DNA: TGTGCCTTAAGGTCGAGGTCCTACAATGAGCAGTTCTTC
CDR3 protein: CALRSRSYNEQFF
V gene: TRBV30
D gene: NA
clone size: NA
J gene: TRBJ2-1

CDR3 DNA: TGTGCCAGCAGCACCGGACAGGGTGGAAACGAAGACTCCTACAATGAGCAGTTCTTC
CDR3 protein: CASSTGQGGNEDSYNEQFF
V gene: TRBV4-2
D gene: TRBD1
clone size: NA
J gene: TRBJ2-1

CDR3 DNA: TGCAGCGTTATTCGTAGTGATAGCAATCAGCCCCAGCATTTT
CDR3 protein: CSVIRSDSNQPQHF
V gene: TRBV29-1
D gene: NA
clone size: NA
J gene: TRBJ1-5

CDR3 DNA: TGTGCCAGCAGTTCTTCAGGAAAGGCTTTCTTT
CDR3 protein: CASSSSGKAFF
V gene: TRBV12-3/TRBV12-4
D gene: NA
clone size: NA
J gene: TRBJ1-1

CDR3 DNA: TGTGCCAGCTCTAGGCCTATGTCCTACGAGCAGTACTTC
CDR3 protein: CASSRPMSYEQYF
V gene: TRBV6-5
D gene: NA
clone size: NA
J gene: TRBJ2-7

CDR3 DNA: TGTGCCAGCAGTTTCCCCGATGGGTTGACTAGCACAGATACGCAGTATTTT
CDR3 protein: CASSFPDGLTSTDTQYF
V gene: TRBV28
D gene: NA
clone size: NA
J gene: TRBJ2-3

CDR3 DNA: TGTGCCAGCTCACCAGCAGGGTGGGATTCACCCCTCCACTTT
CDR3 protein: CASSPAGWDSPLHF
V gene: TRBV18
D gene: NA
clone size: NA
J gene: TRBJ1-6

CDR3 DNA: TGTGCCAGTAGGACGCAGGGGGTAACTTCACCCCTCCACTTT
CDR3 protein: CASRTQGVTSPLHF
V gene: TRBV19
D gene: TRBD1
clone size: NA
J gene: TRBJ1-6

CDR3 DNA: TGTGCCAGCAGCTTTGACAGGACGGGAAACACCATATATTTT
CDR3 protein: CASSFDRTGNTIYF
V gene: TRBV12-1
D gene: NA
clone size: once
J gene: TRBJ1-3

CDR3 DNA: TGTGCCAGCGTTAGTGGGACAGGGGTTTCACCCCTCCACTTT
CDR3 protein: CASVSGTGVSPLHF
V gene: TRBV28
D gene: TRBD1
clone size: NA
J gene: TRBJ1-6

CDR3 DNA: TGTGCCAGTAGGAGGGCCAGGGTCACCGGGGAGCTGTTTTTT
CDR3 protein: CASRRARVTGELFF
V gene: TRBV28
D gene: NA
clone size: NA
J gene: TRBJ2-2

CDR3 DNA: TGTGCCAGCAGTGAAGCCGGCGGGTATCAGCCCCAGCATTTT
CDR3 protein: CASSEAGGYQPQHF
V gene: TRBV6-1
D gene: NA
clone size: once
J gene: TRBJ1-5

CDR3 DNA: TGCGCCAGCAGCGCAGGGAGACAGGGAACTGGCTACACCTTC
CDR3 protein: CASSAGRQGTGYTF
V gene: TRBV5-1
D gene: TRBD1
clone size: NA
J gene: TRBJ1-2

CDR3 DNA: TGTGCCTCCAGGACTAGCGGGAGGTTTAGCTCCTACAATGAGCAGTTCTTC
CDR3 protein: CASRTSGRFSSYNEQFF
V gene: TRBV30
D gene: TRBD2
clone size: NA
J gene: TRBJ2-1

CDR3 DNA: TGTGCCAGCAACCAGGGACTAGCGGAGAATGAGCAGTTCTTC
CDR3 protein: CASNQGLAENEQFF
V gene: TRBV28
D gene: TRBD2
clone size: NA
J gene: TRBJ2-1

CDR3 DNA: TGTGCCAGCAGCTTAGGCCCCCTGGCGACAGCCTACGAGCAGTACTTC
CDR3 protein: CASSLGPLATAYEQYF
V gene: TRBV11-2
D gene: NA
clone size: once
J gene: TRBJ2-7

CDR3 DNA: TGTGCCAGCAGCGGGAGGACAGGGGGCCCTGAAGCTTTCTTT
CDR3 protein: CASSGRTGGPEAFF
V gene: TRBV9
D gene: TRBD1
clone size: NA
J gene: TRBJ1-1

CDR3 DNA: TGTGCCAGCAGTTTAGGGGGAGGGGGAGTCACTGAAGCTTTCTTT
CDR3 protein: CASSLGGGGVTEAFF
V gene: TRBV27
D gene: NA
clone size: few
J gene: TRBJ1-1

CDR3 DNA: TGTGCCAGCAGTTTTCGACAGGCTGCGAACACCGGGGAGCTGTTTTTT
CDR3 protein: CASSFRQAANTGELFF
V gene: TRBV6-6
D gene: NA
clone size: NA
J gene: TRBJ2-2

CDR3 DNA: TGTGCCAGCAGTTTGACAGGGGGCGACGAGCAGTACTTC
CDR3 protein: CASSLTGGDEQYF
V gene: TRBV12-3/TRBV12-4
D gene: TRBD1
clone size: NA
J gene: TRBJ2-7

CDR3 DNA: TGCGCCAGCACCCACTTGGGGGGGGGAGTGGATGAGCAGTTCTTC
CDR3 protein: CASTHLGGGVDEQFF
V gene: TRBV4-1
D gene: TRBD2
clone size: once
J gene: TRBJ2-1